This record looks at one T cell receptor beta chain sequence and its context. The data derive from a study of technical replicates of blood from a handful of donors. V lost 2 bases and J lost 0, with 15 bases in between. The CDR3 totals 17 residues. In germline, CDR1 is SGHRS, CDR2 YFSETQ. Libraries were prepared by immunoSEQ multiplex PCR; TCRdb keeps only in-frame clonotypes and omits some of them. The sample records about 15,000 clones, 86% being singletons. Sequences were obtained from PBMCs. This chain links TRBV5-1 with TRBJ1-3; unclear D gene. The sequence derives from a human donor in good health. The CDR3 DNA sequence: TGCGCCAGCAGCTTATCCCCGAAAACTAGCTCTGGAAACACCATATATTTT. Its translation is CASSLSPKTSSGNTIYF.